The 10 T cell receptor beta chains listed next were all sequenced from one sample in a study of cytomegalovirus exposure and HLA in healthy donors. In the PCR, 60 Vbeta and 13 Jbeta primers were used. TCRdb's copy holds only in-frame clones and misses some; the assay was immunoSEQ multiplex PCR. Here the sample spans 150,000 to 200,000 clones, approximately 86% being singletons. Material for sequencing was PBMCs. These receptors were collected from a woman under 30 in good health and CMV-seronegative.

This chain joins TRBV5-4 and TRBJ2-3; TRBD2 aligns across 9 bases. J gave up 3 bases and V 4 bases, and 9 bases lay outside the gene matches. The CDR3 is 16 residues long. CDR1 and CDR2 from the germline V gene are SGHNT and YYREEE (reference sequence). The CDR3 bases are TGTGCCAGCAGCCCTGGGGGGACTAGCCGGACAGATACGCAGTATTTT. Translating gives CASSPGGTSRTDTQYF.

CDR3: CASTSQGSSYNEQFF. For the CDR3, the DNA is TGTGCCAGCACCAGCCAGGGGAGCTCCTACAATGAGCAGTTCTTC. This sequence joins TRBV6-1 and TRBJ2-1, with D possibly matching TRBD1 (6 bases). Germline V gene lookup returns CDR1 MNHNS and CDR2 SASEGT. The ends were cut back, 7 bases at V and 0 bases at J, with 13 bases in the middle. The CDR3 is 15 amino acids.

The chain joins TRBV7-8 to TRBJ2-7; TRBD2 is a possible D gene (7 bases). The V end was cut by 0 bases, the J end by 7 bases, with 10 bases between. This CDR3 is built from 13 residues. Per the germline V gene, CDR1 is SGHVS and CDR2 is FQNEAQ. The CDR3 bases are TGTGCCAGCAGCTTAGCGGGGGGGCGAGAGCAGTACTTC. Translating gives CASSLAGGREQYF. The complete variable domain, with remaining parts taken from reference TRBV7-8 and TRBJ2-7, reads GAGVSQSPRYKVAKRGQDVALRCDPISGHVSLFWYQQALGQGPEFLTYFQNEAQLDKSGLPSDRFFAERPEGSVSTLKIQRTQQEDSAVYLCASSLAGGREQYFGPGTRLTVT.

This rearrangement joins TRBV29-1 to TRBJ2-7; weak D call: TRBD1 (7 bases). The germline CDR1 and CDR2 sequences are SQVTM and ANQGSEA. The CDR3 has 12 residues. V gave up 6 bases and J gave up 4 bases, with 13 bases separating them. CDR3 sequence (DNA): TGCAGCGTGGCGGGACAGACTTACGAGCAGTACTTC. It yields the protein CSVAGQTYEQYF.

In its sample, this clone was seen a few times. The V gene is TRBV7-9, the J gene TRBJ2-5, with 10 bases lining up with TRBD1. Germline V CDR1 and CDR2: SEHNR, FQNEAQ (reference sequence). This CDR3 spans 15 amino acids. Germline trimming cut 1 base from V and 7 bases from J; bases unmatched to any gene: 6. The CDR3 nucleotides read TGTGCCAGCAGCTTAGGGGACAGGGGTTTGGGGACCCAGTACTTC. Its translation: CASSLGDRGLGTQYF.

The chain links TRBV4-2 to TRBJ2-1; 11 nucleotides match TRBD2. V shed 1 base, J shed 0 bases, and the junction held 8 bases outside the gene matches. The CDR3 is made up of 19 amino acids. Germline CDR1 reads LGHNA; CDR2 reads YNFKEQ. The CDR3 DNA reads TGTGCCAGCAGCCAAGGACTAGCGGGGTCTTCCCTCTCCTACAATGAGCAGTTCTTC. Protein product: CASSQGLAGSSLSYNEQFF.

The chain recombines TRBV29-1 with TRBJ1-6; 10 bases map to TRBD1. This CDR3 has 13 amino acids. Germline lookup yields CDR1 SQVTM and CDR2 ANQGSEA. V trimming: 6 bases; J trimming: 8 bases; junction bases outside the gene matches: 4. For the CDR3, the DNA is TGCAGCGTCTCCGGGACAGGGGATTCACCCCTCCACTTT. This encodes CSVSGTGDSPLHF.

The CDR3 region has the DNA TGTGCCAGCAGCGCCGGTGGAAACACCATATATTTT. Translation: CASSAGGNTIYF. The chain couples TRBV2 to TRBJ1-3; unclear D gene. The V and J ends lost 6 bases and 3 bases respectively, with 6 bases between them. The germline CDR1 and CDR2 sequences are SNHLY and FYNNEI. This CDR3 contains 12 residues.

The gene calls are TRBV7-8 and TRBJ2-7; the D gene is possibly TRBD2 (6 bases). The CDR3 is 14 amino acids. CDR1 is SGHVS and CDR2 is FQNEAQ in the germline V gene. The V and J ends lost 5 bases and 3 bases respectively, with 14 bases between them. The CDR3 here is CASSPPGGDYEQYF. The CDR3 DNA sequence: TGTGCCAGCAGCCCCCCCGGGGGAGACTACGAGCAGTACTTC.

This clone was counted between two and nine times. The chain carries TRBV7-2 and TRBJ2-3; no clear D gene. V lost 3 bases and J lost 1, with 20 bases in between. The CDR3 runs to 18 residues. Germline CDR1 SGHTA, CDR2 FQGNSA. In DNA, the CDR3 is TGTGCCAGCAGCTTTGGCCATCGTAGAAAGGCGGGCACAGATACGCAGTATTTT. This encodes CASSFGHRRKAGTDTQYF. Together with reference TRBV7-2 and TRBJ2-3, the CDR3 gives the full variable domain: GAGVSQSPSNKVTEKGKDVELRCDPISGHTALYWYRQSLGQGLEFLIYFQGNSAPDKSGLPSDRFSAERTGGSVSTLTIQRTQQEDSAVYLCASSFGHRRKAGTDTQYFGPGTRLTVL.